These T cell receptor beta chains were read from a single sample in a study of human CD8 memory T cell subsets. From its re-call of the 5' RACE reads, TCRdb lists each CDR3 protein once, without DNA. In total, the table holds more than 9,000 distinct CDR3 sequences. Sequenced: CD8+ stem-like memory T cells (TSCM and TCM) sorted from PBMCs. These receptor sequences come from a human donor in good health. CDR3s include the opening cysteine and the closing phenylalanine or tryptophan. Size is omitted from some rows. Given values are once, few, many or a class for expanded clones.

v_call	clone_size	j_call	cdr3_aa
TRBV12-3/TRBV12-4	-	TRBJ2-3	CASSFTTTDTQYF
TRBV7-6	-	TRBJ1-1	CASSNGGTGLMNTEAFF
TRBV21-1	-	TRBJ2-2	CASSNARLTLGELFF
TRBV5-1	medium-sized	TRBJ2-7	CASSLEGLEAVYEQYF
TRBV6-4	-	TRBJ2-1	CASSGTGESLGQFF
TRBV20-1	-	TRBJ2-2	CSARDWTDTGELFF
TRBV20-1	-	TRBJ2-1	CSARDLTGGIIDEQFF
TRBV19	large	TRBJ1-1	CASSLGARTEAFF
TRBV6-1	-	TRBJ2-1	CASSGGQEPYNEQFF
TRBV7-8	-	TRBJ2-7	CASSLAAWDVAYEQYF
TRBV4-2	-	TRBJ2-3	CASSPDSTDTQYF
TRBV4-1	-	TRBJ2-3	CASSPPDTGGTQYF
TRBV19	-	TRBJ2-1	CASSLMDGPNEQFF
TRBV30	-	TRBJ2-1	CAWIAGVGDNEQFF
TRBV5-4	-	TRBJ1-2	CASSLVPKEAPNYGYTF
TRBV28	-	TRBJ2-1	CASSFLLRREKYNEQFF
TRBV7-2	-	TRBJ2-7	CASSFSTGEKDF
TRBV6-2/TRBV6-3	-	TRBJ2-1	CAVAFSGGATDEQFF
TRBV28	-	TRBJ1-5	CASSSGVGVQPQHF
TRBV15	-	TRBJ1-5	CATSTEGGAPQHF
TRBV29-1	-	TRBJ1-3	CSVDGPNSGNTIYF
TRBV5-1	-	TRBJ2-1	CASSQSLAGGPLDEQFF
TRBV4-3	-	TRBJ2-1	CASSQDLGFARLNEQFF
TRBV7-8	-	TRBJ2-5	CASSIWTAGGETQYF
TRBV29-1	medium-sized	TRBJ2-7	CSVVRRGGIDYEQYF
TRBV7-9	-	TRBJ2-5	CASSTTLLPGQGARETQYF
TRBV6-5	-	TRBJ1-1	CASNGLNSNTEAFF
TRBV4-3	-	TRBJ2-7	CASSQDRDWTYEQYF
TRBV30	-	TRBJ2-7	CAWSEVGPSYEQYF
TRBV29-1	medium-sized	TRBJ2-7	CSTCDRGLFYEQYF
TRBV5-1	-	TRBJ2-3	CASSDDRPWDTQYF
TRBV4-1	-	TRBJ2-3	CASSQGDGGTDTQYF
TRBV5-1	-	TRBJ1-1	CASSLVTLNTEAFF
TRBV11-2	-	TRBJ1-1	CASSLTRGANTEAFF
TRBV19	-	TRBJ2-2	CASSSRDRVDGELFF
TRBV14	-	TRBJ2-1	CASSASGGSYNEQFF